This is a list of T cell receptor beta chains from one sample in a study of blood T cell repertoires in COVID-19. TCRdb keeps only in-frame clones here, not all; method: immunoSEQ multiplex PCR. The sample includes around 170,000 clones, 75% to 90% of them seen just once. Sequencing was done on a sample of peripheral blood. The receptors come from a woman in her thirties or forties with acute or convalescent COVID-19. Both conserved end residues are part of each CDR3. Fields, in order: clone size, J gene, V gene, D gene, CDR3 DNA, CDR3 protein. The D gene is left open where the match is weak. Only part of the rows carry a size: once, few, many, or a class if the clone is expanded.

>few|TRBJ1-1|TRBV7-8|.
TGTGCCAGCAGCTTACTTCAGGGACCTAGCGCTGAAGCTTTCTTT
CASSLLQGPSAEAFF
>.|TRBJ2-2|TRBV27|.
TGTGCCAGCAGTTTTGGGCTGAACACCGGGGAGCTGTTTTTT
CASSFGLNTGELFF
>few|TRBJ1-1|TRBV28|.
TGTGCCAGCAGTTCGGGGGGATCGAACACTGAAGCTTTCTTT
CASSSGGSNTEAFF
>.|TRBJ2-7|TRBV18|.
TGTGCCAGCTCGCCCACGGGAGTAGGGGAAGCTGGGGAGCAGTACTTC
CASSPTGVGEAGEQYF
>once|TRBJ2-4|TRBV7-9|.
TGTGCCAGCAGCTCATACAGGGCTGGTAACATTCAGTACTTC
CASSSYRAGNIQYF
>.|TRBJ1-1|TRBV18|.
TGTGCCAGCTCACCACTCGAGGGTTACACTGAAGCTTTCTTT
CASSPLEGYTEAFF
>few|TRBJ1-1|TRBV19|.
TGTGCCAGTCGATTAGGTGGGCCTACGCGGGACACTGAAGCTTTCTTT
CASRLGGPTRDTEAFF
>.|TRBJ1-2|TRBV11-2|TRBD1
TGTGCCAGCAGCTTAGATGTGGGACAGGCTCATGGCTACACCTTC
CASSLDVGQAHGYTF
>.|TRBJ2-3|TRBV20-1|.
TGCAGTGCTAGTCCCGGGACCTCTAAGGGGGCAGATACGCAGTATTTT
CSASPGTSKGADTQYF
>.|TRBJ2-3|TRBV5-4|TRBD1
TGTGCCGGACAGGGGAAAAGCACAGATACGCAGTATTTT
CAGQGKSTDTQYF
>.|TRBJ1-1|TRBV3-1/TRBV3-2|TRBD1
TGTGCCAGCAGCCAGGACGACAGGGATGAAGCTTTCTTT
CASSQDDRDEAFF
>.|TRBJ1-5|TRBV5-8|.
TGTGCCAGCAGCTTGATAGGGGCTGGCAATCAGCCCCAGCATTTT
CASSLIGAGNQPQHF
>few|TRBJ2-7|TRBV5-1|TRBD1
TGCGCCAGCAGAGTCCCGGGACAGGGTTACGAGCAGTACTTC
CASRVPGQGYEQYF
>.|TRBJ1-2|TRBV6-5|TRBD1
TGTGCCAGCATTATCGGCCAGGGGGATTATGGCTACACCTTC
CASIIGQGDYGYTF
>.|TRBJ2-3|TRBV1|.
TGCACCAGCAGCCAAAGAGGGACAGGGGGAGATACAGATACGCAGTATTTT
CTSSQRGTGGDTDTQYF
>few|TRBJ1-1|TRBV4-1|.
TGCGCCAGCAGCCAGGACATTTCAAACACTGAAGCTTTCTTT
CASSQDISNTEAFF
>.|TRBJ1-2|TRBV11-2|TRBD1
TGTGCCAGCAGCTTACGGGGCACAGGGGATGGCTACACCTTC
CASSLRGTGDGYTF
>.|TRBJ1-3|TRBV28|TRBD1
TGTGCCAGCAGTTTAGACAGGGCTGGAAACACCATATATTTT
CASSLDRAGNTIYF
>once|TRBJ2-7|TRBV6-5|.
TGTGCCAGCAGGGCCCTTTCGGGGGTGTACGAGCAGTACTTC
CASRALSGVYEQYF
>.|TRBJ1-2|TRBV7-2|.
TGTGCCAGCAGCGAAAAACAGAGGGGGAGCTCTGGCTACACCTTC
CASSEKQRGSSGYTF
>.|TRBJ2-3|TRBV30|.
TGTGCCTGGAGTTATAACTCGGGCACAGATACGCAGTATTTT
CAWSYNSGTDTQYF
>.|TRBJ2-6|TRBV7-9|TRBD1
TGTGCCAGCAGCTCGGACCGGGACAGCCCCATCTCTGGGGCCAACGTCCTGACTTTC
CASSSDRDSPISGANVLTF
>.|TRBJ2-7|TRBV6-5|TRBD1
TGTGCCAGCACCTACGCTGGACAGGCCTACGAGCAGTACTTC
CASTYAGQAYEQYF
>few|TRBJ2-7|TRBV5-8|.
TGTGCCAGCAGCTCCCGGACAACCTACGAGCAGTACTTC
CASSSRTTYEQYF
>.|TRBJ1-6|TRBV5-1|.
TGCGCCAGCAGCGATAACTTTGGACAGAATAATTCACCCCTCCACTTT
CASSDNFGQNNSPLHF
>.|TRBJ2-3|TRBV18|TRBD2
TGTGCCAGCTCACCGGGGACTAGCGGGGGTACGCAGTATTTT
CASSPGTSGGTQYF
>.|TRBJ2-1|TRBV4-1|TRBD2
TGCGCCAGCAGCCAAGGTCTAGCGGGATCCTACAATGAGCAGTTCTTC
CASSQGLAGSYNEQFF
>.|TRBJ1-2|TRBV6-5|.
TGTGCCAGCAGTTACCTTCAGGGGCTTACCGGGGGGGGCTACACCTTC
CASSYLQGLTGGGYTF
>.|TRBJ1-4|TRBV6-5|TRBD1
TGTGCCAGCAGGAATGGTGGGACAGGGAATGAAAAACTGTTTTTT
CASRNGGTGNEKLFF
>once|TRBJ2-7|TRBV3-1/TRBV3-2|TRBD1
TGTGCCAGCAGCCAACAGACAGGGCTGGGCGAGCAGTACTTC
CASSQQTGLGEQYF
>once|TRBJ1-1|TRBV6-2/TRBV6-3|.
TGTGCCAGCAGTTCCTTGCGACAGAACACTGAAGCTTTCTTT
CASSSLRQNTEAFF
>.|TRBJ2-6|TRBV6-5|.
TGTGCCAGCACGGAGGGTAGCTCTGGGGCCAACGTCCTGACTTTC
CASTEGSSGANVLTF
>.|TRBJ2-7|TRBV7-2|TRBD2
TGTGCCAGCAGCCCGGGGGGAGCTTCGCGACGGCTGTACTTC
CASSPGGASRRLYF
>few|TRBJ2-7|TRBV7-3|.
TGTGCCAGCAGCCCCCAACAGGGATCCTACGAGCAGTACTTC
CASSPQQGSYEQYF
>.|TRBJ2-3|TRBV3-1/TRBV3-2|TRBD2
TGTGCCAGCAGGCCAGCAGTGGCGGGGGGCACAGATACGCAGTATTTT
CASRPAVAGGTDTQYF
>.|TRBJ2-2|TRBV5-1|TRBD2
TGCGCCAGCAGCCTAATCGAGCGGGAGCCCGGGGAGCTGTTTTTT
CASSLIEREPGELFF
>few|TRBJ2-3|TRBV27|.
TGTGCCAGCAGTTTGGGGCCCCAGGCCCCAGATACGCAGTATTTT
CASSLGPQAPDTQYF
>.|TRBJ1-2|TRBV18|TRBD1
TGTGCCAGCTCAGTCGGACAGGGGGCTAACTATGGCTACACCTTC
CASSVGQGANYGYTF
>.|TRBJ2-3|TRBV6-4|.
TGTGCCAGCAGCCCGCAGACCAGGGATACGCAGTATTTT
CASSPQTRDTQYF
>.|TRBJ2-1|TRBV5-5|.
TGTGCCAGCAGCTTCCCCAAGGGGTTGAATGAGCAGTTCTTC
CASSFPKGLNEQFF
>.|TRBJ1-1|TRBV19|.
TGTGCCAGTAGTAAGCGGGGTGGTTTGAACACTGAAGCTTTCTTT
CASSKRGGLNTEAFF
>.|TRBJ2-6|TRBV5-1|.
TGCGCCAGCAGCATAACTACCGTCTCTGGGGCCAACGTCCTGACTTTC
CASSITTVSGANVLTF
>few|TRBJ1-1|TRBV12-3/TRBV12-4|TRBD1
TGTGCCAGCAGGGACAGGGCTGAAGCTTTCTTT
CASRDRAEAFF
>.|TRBJ1-5|TRBV2|.
TGTGCCAGCAGTGAATCTGGGAGGGGGCCCCAGCATTTT
CASSESGRGPQHF
>.|TRBJ2-5|TRBV10-3|TRBD1
TGTGCCACCGAGCAGGGACAGGGGCGGGAGACCCAGTACTTC
CATEQGQGRETQYF
>few|TRBJ2-3|TRBV24-1|TRBD2
TGTGCCACCAGTGGCACCCGGGACTACACAGATACGCAGTATTTT
CATSGTRDYTDTQYF
>.|TRBJ2-2|TRBV15|.
TGTGCCACCAGCAGAGCGGGGTTCTTAAGGACCGGGGAGCTGTTTTTT
CATSRAGFLRTGELFF
>.|TRBJ1-1|TRBV19|TRBD1
TGTGCCAGTAGTATGGGACAGGGTGAAGCTTTCTTT
CASSMGQGEAFF
>.|TRBJ2-7|TRBV5-1|TRBD1
TGCGCCAGCGCCCTCGGGGACAGGGATAACCACGAGCAGTACTTC
CASALGDRDNHEQYF
>.|TRBJ1-5|TRBV2|.
TGTGCCAGCAGTGTCAAAAGGGACTGGAGCAATCAGCCCCAGCATTTT
CASSVKRDWSNQPQHF
>.|TRBJ2-3|TRBV30|.
TGTGCCTGGAGTGTGGGCCGGAACATCAACACAGATACGCAGTATTTT
CAWSVGRNINTDTQYF
>.|TRBJ2-7|TRBV7-2|.
TGTGCCAGCAGTCAGGACAGCAACTACGAGCAGTACTTC
CASSQDSNYEQYF